The clone carrying this T cell receptor (beta chain) was picked up a small number of times. Its antigen is not known. Trimming took 6 bases from V and 3 from J; bases not matched to a gene: 13. The V gene's germline CDR1 is SGHRS and CDR2 YFSETQ. The CDR3 runs to 18 residues. This sample is part of a study of T-cell reconstitution after alpha-beta-depleted transplantation in children. Study observations and caveats: Several hundred expanded graft clones reportedly supplied alpha-beta T cells about two months after transplant. Surviving thymic progenitors and recipient T cells were the source of high TCRbeta diversity at day 60 in some patients. One year post-transplant, T-cell counts and diversity were largely derived from T cells produced anew.

TCRbeta library preparation incorporated unique molecular identifiers. In TCRdb, the PCR reads were re-called with MiXCR into one record per CDR3 protein. The sample records more than 200,000 distinct CDR3 sequences, more than 20% being singletons. The sequence was obtained from a girl under 10 years old with Fanconi anemia, due to receive a stem cell transplant. The sequences come from PBMCs, collected before TCRalphabeta/CD19-depleted stem cell transplant. The V gene is TRBV5-1, the J gene TRBJ2-3, with 13 nucleotides matching TRBD2. The CDR3 spells CASNLGLAGLEVTDTQYF. DNA of the CDR3: TGCGCCAGCAACCTGGGACTAGCGGGACTCGAAGTTACAGATACGCAGTATTTT.